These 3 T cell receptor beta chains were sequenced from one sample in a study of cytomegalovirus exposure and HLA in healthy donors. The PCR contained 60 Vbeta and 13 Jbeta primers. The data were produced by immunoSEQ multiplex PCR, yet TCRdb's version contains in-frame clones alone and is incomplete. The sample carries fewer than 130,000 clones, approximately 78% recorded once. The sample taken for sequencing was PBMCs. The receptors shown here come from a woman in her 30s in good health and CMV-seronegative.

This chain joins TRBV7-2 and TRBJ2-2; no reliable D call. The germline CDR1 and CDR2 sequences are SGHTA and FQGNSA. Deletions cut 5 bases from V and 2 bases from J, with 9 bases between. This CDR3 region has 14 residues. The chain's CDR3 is CASSLGGNTGELFF. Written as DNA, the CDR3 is TGTGCCAGCAGCCTAGGTGGCAACACCGGGGAGCTGTTTTTT.

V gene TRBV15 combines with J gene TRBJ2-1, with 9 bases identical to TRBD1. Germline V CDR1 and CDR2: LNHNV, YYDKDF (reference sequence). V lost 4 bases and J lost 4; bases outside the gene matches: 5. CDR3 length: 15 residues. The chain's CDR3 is CATSKRQGGYNEQFF. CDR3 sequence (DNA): TGTGCCACCAGCAAACGACAGGGGGGTTACAATGAGCAGTTCTTC.

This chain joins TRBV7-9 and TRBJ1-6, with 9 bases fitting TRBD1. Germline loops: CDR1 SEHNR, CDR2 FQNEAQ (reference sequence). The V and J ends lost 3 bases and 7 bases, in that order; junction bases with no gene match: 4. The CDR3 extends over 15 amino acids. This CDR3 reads CASSLGDRENSPLHF. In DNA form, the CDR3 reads TGTGCCAGCAGCTTGGGGGACAGGGAGAATTCACCCCTCCACTTT.